This TCR beta chain is from a study of blood T cells in healthy people across ages (dated by TCRdb to between 2015 and 2016). For the wider study: In model experiments, template switching captured about one uniquely barcoded TCR beta cDNA molecule for every two T cells. To avoid experimental bias, donors of different ages were spread randomly across the sequencing lanes. Two additional independent replicas of 1 million unique cDNA reads from the same blood draw were analyzed for two donors (one aged 18 to 29 and one aged 80 or older). The donors were divided into four age groups: young (average around 16 years), middle-aged (about 39), aged (about 60) and long-lived (roughly 86). To track age-related changes in TCR beta repertoire diversity, the study relied on deep sequencing normalized with unique cDNA molecular identifiers. Points the paper makes about the study in general: Bulk unsorted PBMC profiling prevented conclusive comparison of naive and antigen-experienced compartments. The long-lived group showed more naive CD4+ T cells, fewer expanded clones and increased TCR diversity than the aged group, suggesting age selection. There was a strong correlation between observed TCR beta diversity and the percentage of naive T cells measured by flow cytometry. Observed TCR beta diversity per million T cells fell roughly linearly with age, and a significant reduction was already apparent by age about 43. Total diversity estimates from one million sequenced T cells were considered lower bounds and underestimates. Donor CMV infection status was unknown, potentially confounding age-related changes in expanded clonotypes.

The protocol used for the library was 5' RACE. The reads were generated on an Illumina HiSeq 2500. A second roughly 7 to 11 cycle PCR used a sample-barcoded 5' primer and a J-beta primer mix. A template-switch 5' adaptor carrying 12 random nucleotides introduced a unique molecular identifier onto each TCR beta cDNA molecule. Each sample yielded at least 3 million CDR3-containing paired-end reads. First-strand cDNA was synthesized from all RNA with the Mint cDNA synthesis kit, primed by a TRBC-specific oligonucleotide. All cDNA was treated with uracil-DNA glycosylase and then went through a first 18-cycle PCR with the universal primers M1SS and BC2_uni_R. Turning to the authors' computational methods: For normalization, 1 million high-quality reads were randomly selected from each sample, with every read carrying a distinct molecular identifier. Instead of being binned into consensus sequences, reads that shared molecular identifiers were thrown out. MiTCR, with a Q25 quality threshold and the strictest error-elimination algorithm, was used for CDR3 identification, clonotype clustering and error correction. A nonparametric unseen species model with Euler transformation was used to estimate lower-bound total TCR beta diversity. Through fastp at Q25 and MiXCR, TCRdb rebuilt clones from the public reads, retaining in-frame beta chains. Records with the same CDR3 protein are collapsed into one entry carrying the most frequent genes and DNA. The V and J calls were determined by TCRdb, not by the authors. The sample includes 1.5 million to 2 million distinct CDR3 sequences, with about 31% observed a single time. Roughly 10% of the sample comes from the top ten.

Donors were a few dozen systemically healthy Caucasian individuals from Russia aged roughly 6 to 100 years. Each donor gave about 9.2 milliliters of peripheral blood, drawn into EDTA-treated Vacutainer tubes. PBMCs were isolated by Ficoll-Paque density-gradient centrifugation, with at least 6.5 million obtained per sample. Total RNA, at least 5 micrograms per sample, was extracted from PBMCs with Trizol reagent. For every donor, flow cytometry on a PBMC aliquot measured the percentage of naive CD45RAhigh/CD27high T cells. This clonotype was detected a few times. Its antigen has not been determined. Base qualities are not provided; no much larger clone lies one nucleotide away. The sequence came from a young woman in good health. The material sequenced was blood.

The nucleotides are TGTGCCAGCAGCGAAACTGGGGGCGAAGAGACCCAGTACTTC. It specifies CASSETGGEETQYF. The chain is encoded by TRBV9 joined to TRBJ2-5, with a tentative D gene TRBD1 over 6 matching bases. Trimming takes 3 bases from V and 3 bases from J, and the germline ends sit 12 bases apart. The germline V gene yields SGDLS for CDR1 and YYNGEE for CDR2. Inclusive of the bounding cysteine and phenylalanine, the CDR3 is 14 residues long. CDR3 DNA only is kept here, 42 bases in frame from base 1.